Following are 26 T cell receptor beta chains from one sample sequenced in a study of blood T cell repertoires in COVID-19. Some clones are missing from TCRdb's copy, which holds only in-frame ones; the method was immunoSEQ multiplex PCR. The table has 35,000 to 40,000 clones, approximately 90% seen once. The sequenced sample was peripheral blood. All receptors derive from a man aged 55 to 69 with active COVID-19.

The chain has TRBV5-1 and TRBJ2-7; D is ambiguous. Germline CDR1 is SGHRS and CDR2 is YFSETQ. This CDR3 has 11 amino acids. V lost 1 base and J lost 7, with 6 bases in between. The CDR3 nucleotides read TGCGCCAGCAGCTTGCTCGGGGAGCAGTACTTC. This sequence encodes CASSLLGEQYF.

This clone has more than one count but fewer than ten. The V and J genes are TRBV3-1 (or the pseudogene TRBV3-2) and TRBJ2-2, with no clear D. The CDR3 spans 11 residues. Germline-derived CDR1 and CDR2 are LGHDT and YNNKEL (reference sequence). The germline V and J ends were trimmed by 3 bases and 6 bases, with 2 bases remaining between them. The CDR3, as DNA: TGTGCCAGCAGCCACTCCGGGGAGCTGTTTTTT. This sequence encodes CASSHSGELFF.

The chain is built from TRBV6-2 or TRBV6-3 and TRBJ2-7, with D possibly TRBD1 on 5 matching bases. Trimming pared 5 bases from V and 4 bases from J, leaving 9 bases between. The CDR3 is made up of 12 amino acids. The germline V gene has CDR1 MNHEY and CDR2 SVGEGT. CDR3 protein: CASSQTVYEQYF. Here the CDR3 DNA reads TGTGCCAGCAGTCAGACAGTGTACGAGCAGTACTTC.

The chain joins TRBV11-2 to TRBJ1-2, with TRBD1 matching 8 bases. After removal of 1 base from V and 6 bases from J, the junction contained 4 bases not matched to a gene. There are 14 residues in the CDR3. Germline CDR1 reads SGHAT; CDR2 reads FQNNGV. The CDR3 here is CASSLGPGGDGYTF. CDR3 nucleotide sequence: TGTGCCAGCAGCTTAGGACCAGGGGGCGATGGCTACACCTTC.

The chain carries TRBV4-1 and TRBJ1-1; D call uncertain. From germline, CDR1 is MGHRA and CDR2 YSYEKL. V shed 2 bases and J shed 11 bases, with 21 bases lying between them. The CDR3 spans 15 residues. The CDR3 coding sequence is TGCGCCAGCAGCCAACCCGAGTTAGGTGTAACTACGGCTTTCTTT. Encoded protein: CASSQPELGVTTAFF.

This clone came up once. The chain uses TRBV5-1 and TRBJ2-6; D may be TRBD1 (6 bases). Germline CDR1 SGHRS, CDR2 YFSETQ. V was trimmed by 4 bases and J by 0 bases, leaving 8 bases between them. The CDR3 is 15 amino acids. In nucleotides, the CDR3 is TGCGCCAGCAGCCCGGACAGCTCTGGGGCCAACGTCCTGACTTTC. Translating it yields CASSPDSSGANVLTF.

The CDR3: CASLDRVNYGYTF. As DNA, the CDR3 is TGTGCCAGTCTGGACAGGGTGAACTATGGCTACACCTTC. The chain uses TRBV19 and TRBJ1-2; 8 bases match TRBD1. Trimming at V came to 8 bases and at J to 2 bases, leaving 4 bases not matched to a gene. Germline CDR1 is LNHDA and CDR2 is SQIVND (reference sequence). CDR3 length: 13 amino acids.

This chain uses TRBV19 with TRBJ2-5, with D tentatively TRBD2 (5 bases). The CDR3 spans 17 residues. From germline, CDR1 is LNHDA and CDR2 SQIVND (reference sequence). V was shortened by 2 bases and J by 2 bases, with 18 bases between the two germline ends. The CDR3 nucleotides are TGTGCCAGTAGTATAAGCGGCGGTGATACTATTCAAGAGACCCAGTACTTC. Translation gives CASSISGGDTIQETQYF.

The chain joins TRBV19 to TRBJ1-5, with a weak D call TRBD1 (6 bases). Trimming took off 3 bases at V and 0 bases at J, with 6 bases between the two ends. The germline V gene has CDR1 LNHDA and CDR2 SQIVND (reference sequence). This CDR3 is built from 14 residues. The CDR3 protein is CASSIRGSNQPQHF. The CDR3 DNA reads as TGTGCCAGTAGTATCAGGGGTAGCAATCAGCCCCAGCATTTT.

The genes are TRBV6-5 and TRBJ2-2, with D possibly matching TRBD1 (5 bases). The CDR3 runs 14 residues. V lost 6 bases, J lost 1 base, and 9 bases lay in between. Germline-derived CDR1 and CDR2 are MNHEY and SVGAGI. The CDR3 nucleotides are TGTGCCAGCAGGGGGCAGGGGAACACCGGGGAGCTGTTTTTT. Amino acids: CASRGQGNTGELFF.

The chain employs TRBV29-1 and TRBJ1-3; no reliable D call. CDR3 length equals 13 residues. The germline CDR1 and CDR2 sequences are SQVTM and ANQGSEA. The V and J ends lost 6 bases and 4 bases respectively, with 13 bases between them. The CDR3: CSVRLRGGNTIYF. Here the CDR3 DNA reads TGCAGCGTCCGCCTGCGAGGGGGAAACACCATATATTTT.

The chain employs TRBV5-1 and TRBJ2-3; TRBD2 might be the D (5 bases). Germline V gene sequence: CDR1 SGHRS, CDR2 YFSETQ. The ends were cut back, 1 base at V and 5 bases at J, with 8 bases in the middle. The CDR3 is 13 residues long. The CDR3 DNA sequence: TGCGCCAGCAGCTTGTCGGGATTAGATACGCAGTATTTT. Its translation: CASSLSGLDTQYF.

The chain recombines TRBV21-1 with TRBJ1-1; the table's D call of TRBD1 was not tested on the DNA. TRBV21-1 is a listed pseudogene. The CDR3 is made up of 15 amino acids. The CDR3 sequence: CASSKEGDRNTEAFF. In DNA, the CDR3 is TGTGCCAGCAGCAAAGAGGGGGACAGGAACACTGAAGCTTTCTTT.

This sequence joins TRBV30 and TRBJ2-2; TRBD2 agrees at 11 bases. CDR3 length: 17 amino acids. V dropped 8 bases and J dropped 0; count of bases not matched to a gene: 11. The germline V gene has CDR1 GTSNPN and CDR2 SVGIG (reference sequence). The CDR3 spells CAPGLAGLYSNTGELFF. CDR3 coding DNA: TGTGCCCCCGGACTAGCGGGTCTATACTCGAACACCGGGGAGCTGTTTTTT.

For the CDR3, the DNA is TGCGCCAGCAGCCAGCCCCCGGGACAGGGGGCGATCACTGAAGCTTTCTTT. Protein: CASSQPPGQGAITEAFF. The chain employs TRBV4-1 and TRBJ1-1, with 12 bases lining up with TRBD1. V was pared by 3 bases and J by 4 bases, with 9 bases of the junction left unmatched. CDR1 and CDR2 from the germline V gene are MGHRA and YSYEKL. The CDR3 totals 17 residues.

The chain carries TRBV5-1 and TRBJ2-1; D is perhaps TRBD2 (6 bases). The CDR3 has 14 residues. Germline values: CDR1 SGHRS, CDR2 YFSETQ. Trimming removed 5 bases at V and 8 bases at J, with 17 bases between. CDR3 protein: CASRPSGAGYEQFF. Here the CDR3 DNA reads TGCGCCAGCAGACCTTCGGGAGCAGGTTATGAGCAGTTCTTC. Supplemented by reference TRBV5-1 and TRBJ2-1, the full variable domain reads KAGVTQTPRYLIKTRGQQVTLSCSPISGHRSVSWYQQTPGQGLQFLFEYFSETQRNKGNFPGRFSGRQFSNSRSEMNVSTLELGDSALYLCASRPSGAGYEQFFGPGTRLTVL.

J is TRBJ2-5 and V is TRBV6-5, with D unclear. Trimming left V 6 bases short and J 2 bases short, with 13 bases between. The germline V gene encodes CDR1 MNHEY and CDR2 SVGAGI. This CDR3 region has 14 residues. In nucleotides, the CDR3 is TGTGCCAGCAGACCGGAGTTGTGGCAAGAGACCCAGTACTTC. Translation: CASRPELWQETQYF.

The chain uses TRBV6-6 and TRBJ1-1; 9 bases line up with TRBD1. With V trimmed by 5 bases and J by 4 bases, 8 bases remained unmatched. This CDR3 is 15 amino acids long. Per the germline V gene, CDR1 is MNHNY and CDR2 is SVGAGI (reference sequence). The CDR3 loop reads CASSPPDRGSTEAFF. CDR3 bases: TGTGCCAGCAGTCCGCCCGACAGGGGGAGCACTGAAGCTTTCTTT.

This clone was observed a single time. The chain employs TRBV5-6 and TRBJ1-2; 7 bases fit TRBD1. This CDR3 spans 13 amino acids. The J segment lost 0 bases and the V segment lost 6 bases, leaving 2 bases of the junction unmatched. Germline lookup yields CDR1 SGHDT and CDR2 YYEEEE. In DNA, the CDR3 is TGTGCCAGCACAGGGACAGCTAACTATGGCTACACCTTC. The encoded protein is CASTGTANYGYTF.

The J gene is TRBJ2-7, the V gene TRBV28; 8 nucleotides agree with TRBD2. Germline trimming cut 5 bases from V and 2 bases from J; bases unmatched to any gene: 8. The CDR3 covers 15 residues. Germline loops: CDR1 MDHEN, CDR2 SYDVKM. The CDR3 sequence: CASSLPAGAPYEQYF. CDR3 DNA sequence: TGTGCCAGCAGTCTGCCAGCGGGAGCCCCCTACGAGCAGTACTTC. Complete variable domain (other parts from reference TRBV28 and TRBJ2-7): DVKVTQSSRYLVKRTGEKVFLECVQDMDHENMFWYRQDPGLGLRLIYFSYDVKMKEKGDIPEGYSVSREKKERFSLILESASTNQTSMYLCASSLPAGAPYEQYFGPGTRLTVT.

J is TRBJ2-1 and V is TRBV6-6; possible D gene TRBD2, 6 bases. V was cut by 2 bases and J by 3 bases, with 11 bases left in between. In germline, CDR1 is MNHNY, CDR2 SVGAGI (reference sequence). This CDR3 has 15 residues. The CDR3 spells CASSYVRGGYNEQFF. The CDR3 nucleotides read TGTGCCAGCAGTTACGTGCGGGGTGGCTACAATGAGCAGTTCTTC.

The chain carries TRBV6-5 and TRBJ1-1, with D maybe TRBD1 (5 bases). This CDR3 is 15 amino acids long. Germline V gives CDR1 MNHEY, CDR2 SVGAGI. Trimming pared 7 bases from V and 5 bases from J, leaving 20 bases between. CDR3: CASIPLGGDDTEAFF. In nucleotides, the CDR3 is TGTGCCAGCATCCCTCTCGGGGGGGACGATACTGAAGCTTTCTTT.

The chain employs TRBV2 and TRBJ1-5, with D perhaps matching TRBD1 (5 bases). The germline V and J ends were trimmed by 7 bases and 9 bases, with 19 bases remaining between them. Germline CDR1 and CDR2: SNHLY and FYNNEI. CDR3 size: 14 residues. CDR3 residues: CASTEESGRRPQHF. The CDR3, as DNA: TGTGCCAGCACCGAGGAGTCAGGGAGGCGGCCCCAGCATTTT.

The rearrangement links TRBV27 to TRBJ2-1; 8 bases agree with TRBD2. The V gene end was trimmed by 3 bases and the J gene end by 0 bases; junction bases not matched to a gene: 10. Germline V CDR1 and CDR2: MNHEY, SMNVEV (reference sequence). The CDR3 loop spans 18 amino acids. CDR3 sequence reads: CASSLVAGGENSYNEQFF. The CDR3 region has the DNA TGTGCCAGCAGTTTGGTGGCGGGAGGTGAGAACTCCTACAATGAGCAGTTCTTC.

The rearrangement uses TRBV11-3 and TRBJ2-1, with D hard to call. Germline CDR1 SGHNT, CDR2 YENEEA. V was clipped by 5 bases and J by 2 bases, with 13 bases between them. The CDR3 length is 15 residues. In nucleotides, the CDR3 is TGTGCCAGCAGCCTTTCGCGGCCGACCTACAATGAGCAGTTCTTC. Translated: CASSLSRPTYNEQFF.

The genes are TRBV7-2 and TRBJ1-2, with D unresolved. Per germline, CDR1 SGHTA and CDR2 FQGNSA. Trimming took off 3 bases at V and 3 bases at J, with 8 bases between the two ends. The CDR3 covers 13 residues. The CDR3 spells CASSFQFDYGYTF. The CDR3 DNA follows: TGTGCCAGCAGCTTTCAGTTTGACTATGGCTACACCTTC.